This is a list of T cell receptor beta chains from one sample in a study of blood T cell repertoires in COVID-19. Sequencing was performed with immunoSEQ multiplex PCR; in TCRdb, only in-frame clones are kept and a portion is missing. The sample records tens of thousands of clones, 70% to 90% being singletons. Sequences were obtained from peripheral blood. The receptors originated from a man between 45 and 60 years old with active COVID-19. CDR3s include the opening cysteine and the closing phenylalanine or tryptophan. Fields, in order: D gene, clone size, V gene, J gene, CDR3 protein, CDR3 DNA. A D gene is named only where the DNA matches it firmly. Size is omitted from some rows. Given values are once, few, many or a class for expanded clones.

d_call: TRBD2; clone_size: -; v_call: TRBV6-6; j_call: TRBJ2-1; cdr3_aa: CASSRLAGGQSSYNEQFF; cdr3_nt: TGTGCCAGCAGCCGACTAGCGGGGGGGCAAAGCTCCTACAATGAGCAGTTCTTC
d_call: TRBD1; clone_size: -; v_call: TRBV19; j_call: TRBJ1-6; cdr3_aa: CASSTRTGGWVSSPLHF; cdr3_nt: TGTGCCAGTAGTACCCGGACAGGGGGTTGGGTGAGTTCACCCCTCCACTTT
d_call: -; clone_size: -; v_call: TRBV6-4; j_call: TRBJ1-1; cdr3_aa: CASSLGQNTEAFF; cdr3_nt: TGTGCCAGCAGTTTGGGACAGAACACTGAAGCTTTCTTT
d_call: TRBD2; clone_size: -; v_call: TRBV4-1; j_call: TRBJ2-7; cdr3_aa: CASSHQAGSYEQYF; cdr3_nt: TGCGCCAGCAGCCACCAAGCGGGGAGCTACGAGCAGTACTTC
d_call: TRBD2; clone_size: -; v_call: TRBV7-3; j_call: TRBJ2-1; cdr3_aa: CASSLRSGGSYNEQFF; cdr3_nt: TGTGCCAGCAGCTTAAGGAGCGGGGGGTCCTACAATGAGCAGTTCTTC
d_call: -; clone_size: -; v_call: TRBV14; j_call: TRBJ1-1; cdr3_aa: CASSQERRGIPEAFF; cdr3_nt: TGTGCCAGCAGCCAAGAGCGAAGGGGCATCCCTGAAGCTTTCTTT
d_call: -; clone_size: -; v_call: TRBV19; j_call: TRBJ2-7; cdr3_aa: CASSDPGLYEQYF; cdr3_nt: TGTGCCAGTAGCGACCCGGGACTCTACGAGCAGTACTTC
d_call: -; clone_size: -; v_call: TRBV5-6; j_call: TRBJ1-2; cdr3_aa: CASSLASGSNYGYTF; cdr3_nt: TGTGCCAGCAGCTTGGCTTCGGGATCTAACTATGGCTACACCTTC
d_call: -; clone_size: -; v_call: TRBV7-2; j_call: TRBJ2-7; cdr3_aa: CASSSYGYEQYF; cdr3_nt: TGTGCCAGCAGCTCTTACGGCTACGAGCAGTACTTC
d_call: -; clone_size: -; v_call: TRBV10-3; j_call: TRBJ2-1; cdr3_aa: CAISDSGSSYNEQFF; cdr3_nt: TGTGCCATCAGTGACTCGGGGAGCTCCTACAATGAGCAGTTCTTC
d_call: TRBD2; clone_size: -; v_call: TRBV27; j_call: TRBJ2-2; cdr3_aa: CATFPRPSGGANTGELFF; cdr3_nt: TGTGCCACCTTCCCCCGCCCCAGCGGGGGGGCGAACACCGGGGAGCTGTTTTTT
d_call: -; clone_size: -; v_call: TRBV6-1; j_call: TRBJ2-1; cdr3_aa: CASSESDRQYNEQFF; cdr3_nt: TGTGCCAGCAGTGAATCAGACAGGCAGTACAATGAGCAGTTCTTC
d_call: -; clone_size: -; v_call: TRBV6-6; j_call: TRBJ2-1; cdr3_aa: CASGIRGEQFF; cdr3_nt: TGTGCCAGCGGTATTCGCGGTGAGCAGTTCTTC
d_call: -; clone_size: -; v_call: TRBV7-3; j_call: TRBJ2-2; cdr3_aa: CASSQPGTNTGELFF; cdr3_nt: TGTGCCAGCAGCCAGCCGGGTACAAACACCGGGGAGCTGTTTTTT
d_call: -; clone_size: few; v_call: TRBV4-1; j_call: TRBJ1-6; cdr3_aa: CASSQSSYNSPLHF; cdr3_nt: TGCGCCAGCAGCCAGAGCTCCTATAATTCACCCCTCCACTTT
d_call: TRBD2; clone_size: -; v_call: TRBV30; j_call: TRBJ2-5; cdr3_aa: CAWRAASGRETQYF; cdr3_nt: TGTGCCTGGAGAGCGGCTAGCGGGAGAGAGACCCAGTACTTC
d_call: TRBD1; clone_size: -; v_call: TRBV5-6; j_call: TRBJ2-3; cdr3_aa: CASSLTGGEDTQYF; cdr3_nt: TGTGCCAGCAGCTTGACAGGGGGCGAAGATACGCAGTATTTT
d_call: -; clone_size: -; v_call: TRBV5-1; j_call: TRBJ2-3; cdr3_aa: CASSLTGYTDTQYF; cdr3_nt: TGCGCCAGCAGCTTAACGGGATACACAGATACGCAGTATTTT
d_call: -; clone_size: -; v_call: TRBV5-4; j_call: TRBJ2-5; cdr3_aa: CASSLGPGRETQYF; cdr3_nt: TGTGCCAGCAGCTTGGGGCCAGGTAGGGAGACCCAGTACTTC
d_call: TRBD1; clone_size: once; v_call: TRBV3-1/TRBV3-2; j_call: TRBJ1-2; cdr3_aa: CASSAQGFWGYTF; cdr3_nt: TGTGCCAGCAGCGCACAGGGGTTTTGGGGCTACACCTTC
d_call: -; clone_size: -; v_call: TRBV15; j_call: TRBJ2-3; cdr3_aa: CATSRSGAQTDTQYF; cdr3_nt: TGTGCCACCAGCAGGTCCGGAGCTCAAACAGATACGCAGTATTTT
d_call: TRBD2; clone_size: -; v_call: TRBV24-1; j_call: TRBJ2-1; cdr3_aa: CATSDRRTSGRNEQFF; cdr3_nt: TGTGCCACCAGTGATCGACGGACTAGCGGTAGGAATGAGCAGTTCTTC
d_call: -; clone_size: -; v_call: TRBV11-3; j_call: TRBJ2-5; cdr3_aa: CASSFSQAGKETQYF; cdr3_nt: TGTGCCAGCAGCTTCTCACAGGCGGGGAAGGAGACCCAGTACTTC
d_call: -; clone_size: -; v_call: TRBV12-3/TRBV12-4; j_call: TRBJ1-1; cdr3_aa: CATQVGYNTEAFF; cdr3_nt: TGTGCCACCCAGGTTGGATATAACACTGAAGCTTTCTTT